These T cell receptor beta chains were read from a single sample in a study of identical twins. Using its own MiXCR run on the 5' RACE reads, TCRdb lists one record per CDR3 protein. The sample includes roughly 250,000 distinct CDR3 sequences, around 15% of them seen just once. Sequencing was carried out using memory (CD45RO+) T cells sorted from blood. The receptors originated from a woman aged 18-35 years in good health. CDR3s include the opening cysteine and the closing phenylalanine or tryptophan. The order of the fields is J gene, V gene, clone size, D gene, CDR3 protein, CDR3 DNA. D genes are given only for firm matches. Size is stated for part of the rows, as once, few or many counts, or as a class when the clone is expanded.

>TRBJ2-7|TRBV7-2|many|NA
CASTQGTSYEQYF
TGTGCCAGCACCCAAGGGACCTCCTACGAGCAGTACTTC
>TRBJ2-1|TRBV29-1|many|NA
CSVTGYNEQFF
TGCAGCGTTACAGGGTACAATGAGCAGTTCTTC
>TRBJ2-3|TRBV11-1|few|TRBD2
CASSARGGGGTDTQYF
TGTGCCAGCAGCGCTCGAGGCGGGGGGGGCACAGATACGCAGTATTTT
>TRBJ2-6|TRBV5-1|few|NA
CASRKGDGANVLTF
TGCGCCAGCAGAAAGGGGGATGGGGCCAACGTCCTGACTTTC
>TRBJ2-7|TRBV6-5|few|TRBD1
CASSYRGQGYEQYF
TGTGCCAGCAGTTACCGGGGACAGGGGTACGAGCAGTACTTC
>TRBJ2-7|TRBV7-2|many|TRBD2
CASSFLVAGFYEQYF
TGTGCCAGCAGCTTCCTAGTAGCGGGATTCTACGAGCAGTACTTC
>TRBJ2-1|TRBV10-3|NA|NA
CAISIWNEQFF
TGTGCCATCTCTATCTGGAATGAGCAGTTCTTC
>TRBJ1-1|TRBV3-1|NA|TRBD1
CASSQEGTGADTEAFF
TGTGCCAGCAGCCAAGAAGGGACAGGGGCGGACACTGAAGCTTTCTTT
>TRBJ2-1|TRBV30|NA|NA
CAWSTRLEYNEQFF
TGTGCCTGGAGTACGAGACTAGAGTACAATGAGCAGTTCTTC
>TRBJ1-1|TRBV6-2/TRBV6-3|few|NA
CASSYGFHTEAFF
TGTGCCAGCAGTTACGGGTTTCACACTGAAGCTTTCTTT